These 16 T cell receptor beta chains came from one sample sequenced in a study of a mutant IDH1 vaccine in newly diagnosed glioma. The sample's time point: week 47, end of study. A 20-mer mutant IDH1 peptide at 300 ug was injected subcutaneously with topical imiquimod. These receptors' antigens are unknown. Profiled with immunoSEQ multiplex PCR; TCRdb holds only in-frame clones, not every one. The sample contains fewer than 55,000 clones, less than 75% of which appear only once. The starting material was peripheral blood mononuclear cells (PBMCs), obtained from a glioma patient whose treatment included an IDH1 peptide vaccine. All receptors derive from a man aged 40-49 years with glioma. Some clones in this sample may be carry-over from other donors' samples.

V gene TRBV29-1 combines with J gene TRBJ2-7; TRBD1 agrees at 8 bases. CDR1 is SQVTM and CDR2 is ANQGSEA in the germline V gene. This CDR3 contains 13 residues. After removal of 6 bases from V and 6 bases from J, the junction contained 10 bases not matched to a gene. The DNA of the CDR3 is TGCAGCGTCCGGACAGGGTTAGTGTCCGAGCAGTACTTC. Residues: CSVRTGLVSEQYF.

The chain uses TRBV19 and TRBJ1-5; no clear D gene. V lost 1 base, J lost 9 bases, and 13 bases lay in between. CDR1 is LNHDA and CDR2 is SQIVND in the germline V gene (reference sequence). This CDR3 spans 14 amino acids. CDR3 in amino acids: CASSIVAPRGPQHF. In nucleotides, the CDR3 is TGTGCCAGTAGTATAGTGGCTCCTCGGGGGCCCCAGCATTTT.

This chain links TRBV6-5 with TRBJ2-5, with D unresolved. V lost 0 bases and J lost 5, with 10 bases in between. The CDR3 has 14 residues. In germline, CDR1 is MNHEY, CDR2 SVGAGI. The CDR3 nucleotides are TGTGCCAGCAGTTACTCCCTACAGAGGGAGACCCAGTACTTC. Translating gives CASSYSLQRETQYF.

CDR3 bases: TGTGCCTGGAGTCGTGATCGGGCAGGGAACACCGGGGAGCTGTTTTTT. It encodes CAWSRDRAGNTGELFF. This chain connects TRBV30 to TRBJ2-2, with D hard to call. In germline, CDR1 is GTSNPN, CDR2 SVGIG (reference sequence). V lost 2 bases and J 1 base, leaving 14 bases between the germline ends. This CDR3 has 16 amino acids.

The chain combines TRBV4-1 with TRBJ2-7, with D perhaps assigned TRBD1 or TRBD2 (6 bases each). Germline loops: CDR1 MGHRA, CDR2 YSYEKL. The length of the CDR3 is 13 residues. V shed 2 bases and J shed 7 bases, with 12 bases lying between them. CDR3 loop: CASSQWRGEEQYF. In nucleotides, the CDR3 is TGCGCCAGCAGCCAATGGAGGGGGGAAGAGCAGTACTTC.

This clone came up a few times. This chain connects TRBV6-1 to TRBJ2-1, with 9 bases matching TRBD2. The CDR3 contains 14 residues. Germline V gene sequence: CDR1 MNHNS, CDR2 SASEGT. With V trimmed by 4 bases and J by 8 bases, 6 bases remained unmatched. CDR3 sequence: CASSGGLAYHEQFF. For the CDR3, the DNA is TGTGCCAGCAGTGGGGGACTAGCTTACCATGAGCAGTTCTTC.

The chain carries TRBV7-9 and TRBJ1-2; D perhaps matches TRBD1 (5 bases). V was clipped by 5 bases and J by 1 base, with 11 bases between them. The CDR3 extends over 14 amino acids. Germline values: CDR1 SEHNR, CDR2 FQNEAQ (reference sequence). CDR3 DNA: TGTGCCAGCAGCCCGGGGCAGTTTAACTATGGCTACACCTTC. Translated, it gives CASSPGQFNYGYTF.

V and J are TRBV30 and TRBJ1-2; 9 positions agree with TRBD1. CDR1 GTSNPN and CDR2 SVGIG come from the germline V gene (reference sequence). The CDR3 is made up of 14 amino acids. As DNA, the CDR3 is TGTGGTGGTCCGGGGGGGACAGGGATCTTTGGCTACACCTTC. It encodes CGGPGGTGIFGYTF.

V gene TRBV7-2 combines with J gene TRBJ2-3, with 15 bases identical to TRBD2. This CDR3 has 18 residues. Germline trimming cut 5 bases from V and 5 bases from J; bases unmatched to any gene: 11. Germline V lookup: CDR1 SGHTA, CDR2 FQGNSA. The CDR3 is CASSAGPGLAGGLDTQYF. The CDR3 bases are TGTGCCAGCAGCGCGGGACCGGGACTAGCGGGGGGATTAGATACGCAGTATTTT.

The chain has TRBV29-1 and TRBJ2-7, with 12 positions matching TRBD1. Germline-derived CDR1 and CDR2 are SQVTM and ANQGSEA. With 7 bases clipped from V and 4 bases from J, the junction kept 5 bases outside the gene matches. This CDR3 has 13 residues. In DNA, the CDR3 is TGCAGCGACGAGGGACAGGGGGCTTACGAGCAGTACTTC. Its protein product is CSDEGQGAYEQYF.

This rearrangement joins TRBV10-1 to TRBJ2-3; 8 bases map to TRBD1. The J segment lost 0 bases and the V segment lost 6 bases, leaving 5 bases of the junction unmatched. This CDR3 spans 15 amino acids. Germline assignment: CDR1 WNHNN and CDR2 SYGVQD (reference sequence). The CDR3 nucleotides are TGCGCCAGCAGCGAGGGACAGGCAAGCACAGATACGCAGTATTTT. It is translated as CASSEGQASTDTQYF.

The table lists this clone with a count of one. The chain couples TRBV6-5 to TRBJ1-6; the D is unclear. The germline V gene encodes CDR1 MNHEY and CDR2 SVGAGI. The CDR3 consists of 15 residues. Between the trimmed V and J ends, which lost 3 bases and 10 bases, there was a span of 16 bases. The CDR3 protein is CASSYSMRVESPLHF. DNA for the CDR3: TGTGCCAGCAGTTATTCGATGAGGGTAGAGTCACCCCTCCACTTT.

This chain connects TRBV6-5 to TRBJ1-2; TRBD1 aligns across 8 bases. Losses at the gene ends were 2 bases for V and 2 bases for J; bases not matched to a gene: 7. Looked up from germline, CDR1 is MNHEY and CDR2 is SVGAGI. The CDR3 totals 16 residues. CDR3 sequence: CASSYDQGAKNYGYTF. The CDR3 DNA is TGTGCCAGCAGTTACGATCAGGGGGCAAAAAACTATGGCTACACCTTC.

This clone was detected a few times. The J gene is TRBJ1-5, the V gene TRBV27; no clear D gene. The germline gives CDR1 MNHEY, CDR2 SMNVEV (reference sequence). The V and J ends lost 7 bases and 5 bases respectively, with 21 bases between them. CDR3 length: 16 amino acids. CDR3 sequence reads: CASTARTRAHHQPQHF. The DNA for the CDR3 is TGTGCCAGCACCGCAAGGACCCGAGCTCATCATCAGCCCCAGCATTTT.

In the case of this clone: Mismatch with germline at one junction end may stem from a read error. The chain is built from TRBV7-7 and TRBJ1-5; D is possibly TRBD1 (5 bases). The CDR3 extends over 15 amino acids. The V gene's germline CDR1 is SSHAT and CDR2 FNYEAQ (reference sequence). The DNA of the CDR3 is TGTGCTAGCAGCGCCGGCGGGACGGGCAATCAGCCCCAGCATTTT. This sequence encodes CASSAGGTGNQPQHF.

V is TRBV19 and J is TRBJ1-2; no definite D call. Per germline, CDR1 LNHDA and CDR2 SQIVND (reference sequence). Trimming left V 0 bases short and J 4 bases short, with 18 bases between. The CDR3 sequence is 17 residues long. The CDR3 here is CASSIEGSRGAGYGYTF. The DNA for the CDR3 is TGTGCCAGTAGTATAGAGGGGAGTAGAGGAGCGGGCTATGGCTACACCTTC.